Listed here are 16 T cell receptor beta chains from one sample, sequenced in a study of regulatory T cells in long-lasting Graves disease. The time point here: persistent/refractory GD, antithyroid drugs over 5 years with positive TRAb. PBMCs were the source of the RNA used for TCR sequencing. TCR beta libraries were built with iRepertoire HTBI primers and Arm-PCR of CDR3 regions. TCRdb reanalysed the multiplex PCR reads using MiXCR and keeps one entry per CDR3 protein. The data contain 350,000 to 450,000 distinct CDR3 sequences, around 20% of them singletons. The starting material was peripheral blood mononuclear cells (PBMCs), obtained when the disease was refractory, from a patient treated with antithyroid drugs. These receptors all stem from a female donor with Graves disease.

This chain connects TRBV20-1 to TRBJ1-6; TRBD1 matches at 11 bases. Germline assignment: CDR1 DFQATT and CDR2 SNEGSKA (reference sequence). This CDR3 region has 14 residues. Trimming removed 1 base from V and 7 bases from J; junction bases left unmatched: 0. The CDR3 sequence: CSARGTGGNSPLHF. The CDR3 region has the DNA TGCAGTGCTAGAGGGACAGGGGGCAATTCACCCCTCCACTTT.

This clonotype was counted a few times. The chain combines TRBV5-1 with TRBJ2-3, with D uncertain. The CDR3 loop spans 12 amino acids. V was pared by 1 base and J by 4 bases, with 4 bases between. Germline-derived CDR1 and CDR2 are SGHRS and YFSETQ. The CDR3 DNA sequence: TGCGCCAGCAGCTTGACCCCAGATACGCAGTATTTT. The encoded protein is CASSLTPDTQYF.

This clonotype was seen ten or more times. The chain uses TRBV20-1 and TRBJ2-7, with 15 bases matching TRBD2. Germline CDR1 and CDR2: DFQATT and SNEGSKA (reference sequence). Trimming removed 7 bases from V and 0 bases from J; junction bases left unmatched: 10. The CDR3 is made up of 17 amino acids. The CDR3 reads CSGDPGLAGGPSYEQYF. As DNA, the CDR3 is TGCAGTGGGGACCCGGGACTAGCGGGAGGTCCCTCCTACGAGCAGTACTTC.

In this sample, this clonotype turned up many times. J is TRBJ2-7 and V is TRBV28, with 8 bases that match TRBD2. CDR1 and CDR2 (germline): MDHEN, SYDVKM. J gave up 5 bases and V 2 bases, and 5 bases lay outside the gene matches. The CDR3 runs 14 residues. The CDR3 sequence: CASSLPGGGDEQYF. The CDR3, as DNA: TGTGCCAGCAGTTTACCGGGAGGGGGTGACGAGCAGTACTTC.

This clonotype has only one observation. Just one base apart from a much larger clone, this may be a read error. The genes are TRBV15 and TRBJ2-5, with a weak D call TRBD2 (6 bases). The CDR3 has 15 residues. Germline V CDR1 and CDR2: LNHNV, YYDKDF (reference sequence). V was shortened by 5 bases and J by 5 bases, with 18 bases between the two germline ends. DNA of the CDR3: TGTGCCACCAGCTCAATACCAGGGAGCGGGGAGACCCAGTACTTC. This sequence encodes CATSSIPGSGETQYF.

V and J are TRBV10-1 and TRBJ2-7, with a possible D match to TRBD1 (5 bases). Deletions cut 4 bases from V and 6 bases from J, with 13 bases between. Germline V gene lookup returns CDR1 WNHNN and CDR2 SYGVQD (reference sequence). CDR3 length: 13 residues. CDR3 nucleotides: TGCGCCAGCAGTGCGCAGGGTACTTCCGAGCAGTACTTC. Translation gives CASSAQGTSEQYF.

With regard to this clonotype: A much larger clone lies a single base off, so this may be a read error. The genes are TRBV6-5 and TRBJ1-2; tentatively, D is TRBD1 (5 bases). Trimming removed 2 bases from V and 3 bases from J, with 7 bases in between. The CDR3 length is 13 residues. The germline gives CDR1 MNHEY, CDR2 SVGAGI. Written as DNA, the CDR3 is TGTGCCAGCAGTTACGGGGGGGACTATGGCTACACCTTC. Its protein is CASSYGGDYGYTF.

This clonotype showed up just a few times. This chain links TRBV12-3 or TRBV12-4 with TRBJ2-2; D possibly corresponds to TRBD1 (5 bases). The V and J ends lost 10 bases and 1 base respectively, with 16 bases between them. The CDR3 extends over 15 amino acids. Here the CDR3 DNA reads TGTGCCACCCGTCAGGGTCCCATGAACACCGGGGAGCTGTTTTTT. Its translation is CATRQGPMNTGELFF.

This clonotype appeared a few times. The CDR3 region is CASQRGQTSGIGYEQYF. The CDR3 nucleotides read TGCGCCAGCCAACGTGGACAGACTAGCGGGATTGGCTACGAGCAGTACTTC. The chain employs TRBV5-1 and TRBJ2-7; 11 bases align to TRBD2. The CDR3 has 17 amino acids. Unmatched junction bases numbered 15, after V lost 7 bases and J lost 3 bases. Germline values: CDR1 SGHRS, CDR2 YFSETQ.

On this clonotype: The junction departs from the called germline gene at one end, perhaps through a read error. The chain links TRBV7-3 to TRBJ1-1; D uncertain. This CDR3 is built from 13 residues. From germline, CDR1 is SGHTA and CDR2 FQGTGA. CDR3 protein: CASSPSDVPEAFF. In nucleotides, the CDR3 is TGTGCCAGCAGCCCCTCAGACGTCCCTGAGGCTTTCTTT. Full variable domain (rest looked up from reference TRBV7-3 and TRBJ1-1): GAGVSQTPSNKVTEKGKYVELRCDPISGHTALYWYRQSLGQGPEFLIYFQGTGAADDSGLPNDRFFAVRPEGSVSTLKIQRTERGDSAVYLCASSPSDVPEAFFGQGTRLTVV.

In its sample, this clonotype was seen a few times. This sequence joins TRBV7-9 and TRBJ2-7; the match to TRBD2 covers 8 bases. Germline lookup yields CDR1 SEHNR and CDR2 FQNEAQ (reference sequence). The CDR3 spans 16 residues. V gave up 1 base and J gave up 5 bases; unmatched junction bases: 10. The CDR3 spells CASSLVREGLGDEQYF. CDR3 nucleotide sequence: TGTGCCAGCAGCTTAGTTCGGGAGGGTTTGGGGGACGAGCAGTACTTC.

This clonotype was picked up many times. V gene TRBV6-5 combines with J gene TRBJ2-5, with TRBD2 matching 9 bases. CDR1 and CDR2 (germline): MNHEY, SVGAGI. The ends lost 0 bases at V and 4 bases at J; junction bases unmatched: 12. The CDR3 loop spans 18 amino acids. CDR3 amino acids: CASSYSFSIAGDSETQYF. CDR3 DNA sequence: TGTGCCAGCAGTTACTCTTTCTCCATAGCGGGAGATTCAGAGACCCAGTACTTC.

The chain carries TRBV12-3 or TRBV12-4 and TRBJ2-7; D gene unclear. V was cut by 9 bases and J by 2 bases, with 20 bases left in between. The length of the CDR3 is 15 residues. Written as DNA, the CDR3 is TGTGCCAGTAGTATAGACACGGCTTACCCCTACGAGCAGTACTTC. Translation: CASSIDTAYPYEQYF.

In its sample, this clonotype was seen many times. The chain has TRBV5-1 and TRBJ1-1; 7 bases agree with TRBD1. The germline gives CDR1 SGHRS, CDR2 YFSETQ. The CDR3 is 15 residues long. V lost 4 bases, J lost 5 bases, and 11 bases stayed unmatched. CDR3 sequence: CASSTRTGSETEAFF. CDR3 DNA sequence: TGCGCCAGCAGCACCCGGACAGGTTCGGAAACTGAAGCTTTCTTT.

There are a few counts of this clonotype. This chain joins TRBV30 and TRBJ1-2; tentative D call: TRBD1 (6 bases). Germline CDR1 reads GTSNPN; CDR2 reads SVGIG (reference sequence). The CDR3 is 16 residues long. Trimming cost V 2 bases and J 8 bases, with 24 bases left between them. The CDR3 here is CAWSFDLGAGLWGYTF. The DNA of the CDR3 is TGTGCCTGGAGTTTCGACTTGGGGGCAGGTCTGTGGGGCTACACCTTC.

This clonotype was seen at least ten times. The CDR3 nucleotides read TGTGCCAGCAGCAGTAATCAGCCCCAGCATTTT. It encodes CASSSNQPQHF. The V gene is TRBV6-1, the J gene TRBJ1-5; D gene ambiguous. CDR3 length: 11 residues. The V end lost 6 bases, the J end lost 4 bases, and 4 bases lay between the germline ends. In germline, CDR1 is MNHNS, CDR2 SASEGT.